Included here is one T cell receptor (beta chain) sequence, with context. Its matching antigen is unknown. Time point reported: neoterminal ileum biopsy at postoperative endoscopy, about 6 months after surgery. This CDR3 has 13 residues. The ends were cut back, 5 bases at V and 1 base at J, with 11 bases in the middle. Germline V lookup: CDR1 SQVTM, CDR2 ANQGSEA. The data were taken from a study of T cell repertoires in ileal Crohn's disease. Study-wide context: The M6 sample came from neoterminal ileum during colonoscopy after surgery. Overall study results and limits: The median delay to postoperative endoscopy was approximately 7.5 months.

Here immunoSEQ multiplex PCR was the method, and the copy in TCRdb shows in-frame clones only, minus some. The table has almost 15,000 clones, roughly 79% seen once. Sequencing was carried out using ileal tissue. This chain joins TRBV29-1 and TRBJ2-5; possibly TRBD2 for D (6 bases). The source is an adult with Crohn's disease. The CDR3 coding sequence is TGCAGCGTTCCACTCGGGGGCCAAGAGACCCAGTACTTC. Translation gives CSVPLGGQETQYF.